The 5 T cell receptor beta chains given below trace back to one sample, sequenced in a study of shared clonotypes between healthy human individuals. Sequencing was performed with immunoSEQ multiplex PCR; in TCRdb, only in-frame clones are kept and a portion is missing. The sample holds 550,000 to 850,000 clones, over 65% seen once. Sequenced: memory CD4+ T cells sorted from blood. Subset: CD45RA-negative fraction. The receptors shown here come from a woman in her twenties or thirties in good health.

This chain connects TRBV11-3 to TRBJ1-2, with TRBD1 matching over 7 bases. This CDR3 region has 15 residues. CDR1 and CDR2 (germline): SGHNT, YENEEA. Trimming removed 1 base from V and 0 bases from J; junction bases left unmatched: 2. The CDR3 sequence: CASSLVGQANYGYTF. CDR3 bases: TGTGCCAGCAGCTTAGTAGGACAGGCTAACTATGGCTACACCTTC.

This chain links TRBV11-2 with TRBJ2-5; no firm D call. The DNA end is more similar to TRBJ2-7, so the J call may be wrong. The length of the CDR3 is 15 residues. Germline V gene lookup returns CDR1 SGHAT and CDR2 FQNNGV. In DNA, the CDR3 is TGTGCCAGCAGCTTACCCCAGGCTTCAACCTACGAGCAGTACTTC. Protein sequence: CASSLPQASTYEQYF.

The V call is TRBV18, the J call TRBJ1-4; D is undetermined. V was cut by 3 bases and J by 5 bases, with 10 bases left in between. CDR3 length equals 14 residues. The germline gives CDR1 KGHSH, CDR2 LQKENI. The CDR3 nucleotides are TGTGCCAGCTCACCGGTACATGCGAATGAAAAACTGTTTTTT. This translates into CASSPVHANEKLFF.

J is TRBJ1-4 and V is TRBV10-3; the D is unclear. There are 15 residues in the CDR3. The germline gives CDR1 ENHRY, CDR2 SYGVKD. The V and J ends lost 4 bases and 0 bases respectively, with 9 bases between them. CDR3 loop: CAISGTPATNEKLFF. CDR3 DNA: TGTGCCATCAGTGGGACGCCGGCAACTAATGAAAAACTGTTTTTT.

For this clone: The same CDR3 is also encoded by other DNA sequences in this sample. The V gene is TRBV7-2, the J gene TRBJ2-3, with 9 bases identical to TRBD1. CDR3 length: 16 residues. Per the germline V gene, CDR1 is SGHTA and CDR2 is FQGNSA. After removal of 1 base from V and 4 bases from J, the junction contained 6 bases not matched to a gene. This CDR3 is CASSLVGTGFADTQYF. CDR3 nucleotide sequence: TGTGCCAGCAGCTTAGTCGGGACAGGGTTTGCAGATACGCAGTATTTT. Looking up the rest from reference TRBV7-2 and TRBJ2-3 gives the full variable domain: GAGVSQSPSNKVTEKGKDVELRCDPISGHTALYWYRQSLGQGLEFLIYFQGNSAPDKSGLPSDRFSAERTGGSVSTLTIQRTQQEDSAVYLCASSLVGTGFADTQYFGPGTRLTVL.